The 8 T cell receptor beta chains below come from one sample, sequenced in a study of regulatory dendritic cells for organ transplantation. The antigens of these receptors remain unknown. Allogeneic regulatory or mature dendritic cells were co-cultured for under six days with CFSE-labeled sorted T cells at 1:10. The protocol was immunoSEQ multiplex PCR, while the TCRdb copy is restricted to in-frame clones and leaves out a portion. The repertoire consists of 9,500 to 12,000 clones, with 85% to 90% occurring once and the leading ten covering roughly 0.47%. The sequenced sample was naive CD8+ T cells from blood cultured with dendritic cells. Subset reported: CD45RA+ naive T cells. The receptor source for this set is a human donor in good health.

The CDR3 reads CASSWTGPNYGYTF. The CDR3 DNA sequence: TGTGCCAGCAGTTGGACAGGCCCAAACTATGGCTACACCTTC. This chain uses TRBV6-5 with TRBJ1-2, with 7 bases identical to TRBD1. V lost 4 bases to trimming and J lost 2 bases; unmatched junction nucleotides: 4. Per germline, CDR1 MNHEY and CDR2 SVGAGI. CDR3 size: 14 residues.

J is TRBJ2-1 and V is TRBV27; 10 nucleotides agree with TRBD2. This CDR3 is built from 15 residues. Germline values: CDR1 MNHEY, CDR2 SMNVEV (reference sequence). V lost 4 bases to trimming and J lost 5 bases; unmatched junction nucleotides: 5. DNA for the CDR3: TGTGCCAGCAGTTCCCGGACTAGCGGAAACAATGAGCAGTTCTTC. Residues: CASSSRTSGNNEQFF.

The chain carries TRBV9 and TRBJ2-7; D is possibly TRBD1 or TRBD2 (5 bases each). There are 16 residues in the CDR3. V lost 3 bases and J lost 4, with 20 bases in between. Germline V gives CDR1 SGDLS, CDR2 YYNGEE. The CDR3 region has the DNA TGTGCCAGCAGCGGATACGGGACGGTGGGGCCTTACGAGCAGTACTTC. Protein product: CASSGYGTVGPYEQYF.

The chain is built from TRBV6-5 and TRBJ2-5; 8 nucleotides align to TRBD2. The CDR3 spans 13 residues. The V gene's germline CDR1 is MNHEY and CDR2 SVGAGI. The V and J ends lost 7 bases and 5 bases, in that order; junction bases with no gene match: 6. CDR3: CASTIAGWETQYF. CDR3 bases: TGTGCCAGCACCATAGCGGGGTGGGAGACCCAGTACTTC.

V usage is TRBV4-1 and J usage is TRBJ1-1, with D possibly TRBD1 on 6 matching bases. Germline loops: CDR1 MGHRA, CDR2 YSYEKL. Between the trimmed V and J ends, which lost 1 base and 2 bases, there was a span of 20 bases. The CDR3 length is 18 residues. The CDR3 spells CASSQGIGGYQLNTEAFF. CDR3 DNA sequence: TGCGCCAGCAGCCAAGGAATAGGGGGTTACCAGCTAAACACTGAAGCTTTCTTT.

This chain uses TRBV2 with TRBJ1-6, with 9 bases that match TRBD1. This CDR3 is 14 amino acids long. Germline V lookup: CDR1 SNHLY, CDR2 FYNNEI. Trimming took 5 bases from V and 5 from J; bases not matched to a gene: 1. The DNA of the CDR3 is TGTGCCAGCAGTCGGACAGGGGATAATTCACCCCTCCACTTT. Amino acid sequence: CASSRTGDNSPLHF. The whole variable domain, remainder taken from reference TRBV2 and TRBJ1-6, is EPEVTQTPSHQVTQMGQEVILRCVPISNHLYFYWYRQILGQKVEFLVSFYNNEISEKSEIFDDQFSVERPDGSNFTLKIRSTKLEDSAMYFCASSRTGDNSPLHFGNGTRLTVT.

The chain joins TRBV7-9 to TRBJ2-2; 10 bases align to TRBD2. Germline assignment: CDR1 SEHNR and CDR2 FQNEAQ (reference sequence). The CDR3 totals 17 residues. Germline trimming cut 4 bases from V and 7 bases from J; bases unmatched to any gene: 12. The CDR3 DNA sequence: TGTGCCAGCAGCTACCCCCAGCGGGAGGGACTTCTCGGGGAGCTGTTTTTT. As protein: CASSYPQREGLLGELFF.

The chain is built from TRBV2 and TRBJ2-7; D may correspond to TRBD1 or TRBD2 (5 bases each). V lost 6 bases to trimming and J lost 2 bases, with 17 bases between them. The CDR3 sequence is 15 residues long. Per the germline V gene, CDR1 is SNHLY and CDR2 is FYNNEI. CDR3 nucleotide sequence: TGTGCCAGCAGGCCCGGGCTCCGGGACCCCTACGAGCAGTACTTC. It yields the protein CASRPGLRDPYEQYF.